The clone carrying this T cell receptor (beta chain) was picked up many times. CDR3 length: 13 residues. V lost 7 bases and J lost 5, with 12 bases in between. The germline V gene has CDR1 LNHDA and CDR2 SQIVND (reference sequence). The protocol was immunoSEQ multiplex PCR, while the TCRdb copy is restricted to in-frame clones and leaves out a portion. The profile shows 190,000 or so clones, 85% to 95% of them singletons. The sample is drawn from a study of control samples from healthy donors and cancer patients. The gene calls are TRBV19 and TRBJ1-5, with D perhaps matching TRBD1 (6 bases). Source material: blood. This TCR was recovered from a man aged 18 to 30 in good health. The CDR3 region is CASTWDKYQPQHF. The CDR3 DNA reads as TGTGCCAGTACCTGGGACAAATATCAGCCCCAGCATTTT.